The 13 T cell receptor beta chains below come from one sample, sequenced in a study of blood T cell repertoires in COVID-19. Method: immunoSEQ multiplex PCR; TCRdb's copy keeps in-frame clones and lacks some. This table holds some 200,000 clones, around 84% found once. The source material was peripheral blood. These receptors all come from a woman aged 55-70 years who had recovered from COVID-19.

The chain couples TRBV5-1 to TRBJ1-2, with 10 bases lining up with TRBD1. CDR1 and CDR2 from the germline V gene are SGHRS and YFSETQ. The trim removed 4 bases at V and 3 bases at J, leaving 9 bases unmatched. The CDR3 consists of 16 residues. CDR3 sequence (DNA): TGCGCCAGCAGCGGAAGACAGGGGGCGAGGGACTATGGCTACACCTTC. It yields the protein CASSGRQGARDYGYTF.

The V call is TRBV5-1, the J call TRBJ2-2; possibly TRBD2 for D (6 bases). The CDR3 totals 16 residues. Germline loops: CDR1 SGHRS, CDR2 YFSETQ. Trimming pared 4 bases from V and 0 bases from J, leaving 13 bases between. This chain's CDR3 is CASSEGLSANTGELFF. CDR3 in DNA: TGCGCCAGCAGCGAGGGACTTTCCGCGAACACCGGGGAGCTGTTTTTT.

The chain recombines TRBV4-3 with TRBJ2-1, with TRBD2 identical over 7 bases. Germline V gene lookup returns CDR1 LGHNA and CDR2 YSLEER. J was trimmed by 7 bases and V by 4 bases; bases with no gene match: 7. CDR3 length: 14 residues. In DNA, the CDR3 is TGCGCCAGCAGCCTCGGACTAGGGATTAATGAGCAGTTCTTC. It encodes CASSLGLGINEQFF.

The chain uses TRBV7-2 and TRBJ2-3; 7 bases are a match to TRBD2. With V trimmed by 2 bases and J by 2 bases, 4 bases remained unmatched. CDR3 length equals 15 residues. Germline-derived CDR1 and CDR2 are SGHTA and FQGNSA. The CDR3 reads CASSLRAGDTDTQYF. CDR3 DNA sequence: TGTGCCAGCAGCTTAAGGGCGGGGGACACAGATACGCAGTATTTT.

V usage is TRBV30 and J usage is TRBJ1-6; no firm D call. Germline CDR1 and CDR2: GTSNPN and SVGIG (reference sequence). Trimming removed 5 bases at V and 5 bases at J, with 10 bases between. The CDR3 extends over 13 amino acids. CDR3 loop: CAWGGRNNSPLHF. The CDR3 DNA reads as TGTGCCTGGGGCGGGAGGAATAATTCACCCCTCCACTTT.

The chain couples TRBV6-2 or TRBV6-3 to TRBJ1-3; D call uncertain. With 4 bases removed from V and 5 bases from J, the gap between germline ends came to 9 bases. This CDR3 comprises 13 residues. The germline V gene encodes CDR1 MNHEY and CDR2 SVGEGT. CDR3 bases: TGTGCCAGCAGTTCAAGGAGCCGAAACACCATATATTTT. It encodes CASSSRSRNTIYF.

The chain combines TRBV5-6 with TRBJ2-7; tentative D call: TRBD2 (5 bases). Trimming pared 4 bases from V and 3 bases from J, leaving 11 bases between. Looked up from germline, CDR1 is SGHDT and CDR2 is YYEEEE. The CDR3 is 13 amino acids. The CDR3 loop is CASSRTGYYEQYF. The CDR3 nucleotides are TGTGCCAGCAGCCGAACGGGATACTACGAGCAGTACTTC.

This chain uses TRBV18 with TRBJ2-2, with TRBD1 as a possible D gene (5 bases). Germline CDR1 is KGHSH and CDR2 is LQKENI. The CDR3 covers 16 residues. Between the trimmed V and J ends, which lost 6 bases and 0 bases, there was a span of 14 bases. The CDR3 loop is CASSTTVAANTGELFF. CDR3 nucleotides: TGTGCCAGCTCGACGACAGTGGCCGCGAACACCGGGGAGCTGTTTTTT.

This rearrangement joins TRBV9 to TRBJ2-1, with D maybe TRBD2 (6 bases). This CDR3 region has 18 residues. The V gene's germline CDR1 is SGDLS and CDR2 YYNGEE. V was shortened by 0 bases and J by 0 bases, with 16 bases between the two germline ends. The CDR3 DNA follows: TGTGCCAGCAGCGTAGGGGCCGGGACTCACAGCTCCTACAATGAGCAGTTCTTC. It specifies CASSVGAGTHSSYNEQFF.

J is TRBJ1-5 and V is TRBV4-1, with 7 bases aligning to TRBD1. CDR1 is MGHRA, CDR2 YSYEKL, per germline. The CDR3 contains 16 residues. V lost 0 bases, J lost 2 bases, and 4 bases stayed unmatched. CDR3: CASSQEMGQRNQPQHF. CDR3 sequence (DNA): TGCGCCAGCAGCCAAGAAATGGGACAGCGCAATCAGCCCCAGCATTTT.

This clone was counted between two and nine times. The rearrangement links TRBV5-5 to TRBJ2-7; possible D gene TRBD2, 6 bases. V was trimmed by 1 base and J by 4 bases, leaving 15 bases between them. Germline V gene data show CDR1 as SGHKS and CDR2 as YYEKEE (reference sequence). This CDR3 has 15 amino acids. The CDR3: CASSLTGTQGYEQYF. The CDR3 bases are TGTGCCAGCAGCTTGACCGGGACTCAAGGGTACGAGCAGTACTTC. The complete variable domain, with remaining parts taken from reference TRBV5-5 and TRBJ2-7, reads DAGVTQSPTHLIKTRGQQVTLRCSPISGHKSVSWYQQVLGQGPQFIFQYYEKEERGRGNFPDRFSARQFPNYSSELNVNALLLGDSALYLCASSLTGTQGYEQYFGPGTRLTVT.

The CDR3 DNA is TGTGCCAGCAGCGCCTTGGACAGGGGCAACTATGGCTACACCTTC. Its translation: CASSALDRGNYGYTF. The V call is TRBV7-8, the J call TRBJ1-2, with 9 positions matching TRBD1. The CDR3 is made up of 15 amino acids. V shed 5 bases and J 2 bases; nucleotides not matched to a gene: 6. Germline values: CDR1 SGHVS, CDR2 FQNEAQ.

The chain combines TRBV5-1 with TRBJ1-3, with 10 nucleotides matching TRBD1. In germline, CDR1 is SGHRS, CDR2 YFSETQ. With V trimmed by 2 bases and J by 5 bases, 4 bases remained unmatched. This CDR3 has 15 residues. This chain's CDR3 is CASSFGTGDRNTIYF. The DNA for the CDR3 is TGCGCCAGCAGCTTCGGGACAGGGGACAGAAACACCATATATTTT.